The entry that follows covers one T cell receptor (beta chain) sequence. This sample is drawn from a study of blood T cell repertoires in COVID-19. Looking at the study overall: Collection of acute and convalescent COVID-19 samples took place in the United States, Italy and Spain.

Original methodology: Estimated nucleated cell counts came from reference gene primer amplification. Data came from immunoSEQ multiplex PCR; TCRdb stores just in-frame clones and leaves some out. That table supplies the V and J calls and clone size; D and trimming were determined from the DNA. The sample lists some 180,000 clones, around 90% seen once, with approximately 6.7% in the top ten. V lost 4 bases to trimming and J lost 7 bases, with 8 bases between them. Per germline, CDR1 SEHNR and CDR2 FQNEAQ (reference sequence). This CDR3 has 12 residues. Material: peripheral blood. The TCR originated in a man aged 40-50 years with acute or convalescent COVID-19. The V gene is TRBV7-9, the J gene TRBJ1-5, with D possibly TRBD1 on 5 matching bases. Written as DNA, the CDR3 is TGTGCCAGCAGCTATCAGGGACAGCCCCAGCATTTT. Translation gives CASSYQGQPQHF.